This T cell receptor beta chain was recorded in a study of identical twins (dated by TCRdb to about 2016). As for the study more broadly: To test whether fetal clonotypes persist, this study deep-sequenced TCR alpha and beta repertoires from monozygotic twins, from unrelated adults of various ages, and from cord blood. To rule out contamination, the twin experiments were replicated at different times with different library preparation protocols.

The CDR3 spans 14 residues, from the cysteine through the phenylalanine. The kept DNA is CDR3 alone, 42 bases in frame from the first base. The junction shows trimming of 5 bases on V and 0 bases on J, and the gene matches do not reach 4 bases of it. The library was produced with 5' RACE. Sequencing relied on an Illumina HiSeq 2000. A universal primer binding site was introduced by template switching, and a unique molecular identifier was present in the final cDNA, enabling accurate counting of TCR cDNA molecules. Specific primers in the conserved constant-segment region were used to synthesize first-strand cDNA for TCR alpha and beta chains. To control for contamination, each cDNA library was double barcoded with a SMART-Mk sample barcode plus Illumina barcodes. TruSeq adapter sequences along with Illumina sample barcodes were introduced in two successive PCR steps. The TCR alpha and beta cDNA libraries were sequenced on the Illumina HiSeq platform using custom primers. Concerning the study's data processing: MiGEC was used to process raw reads and extract unique molecular identifiers, and MiXCR was used to find CDR3 positions. For each individual, recombination models were inferred using an EM algorithm with the repgenHMM and IGoR tools. The tcR package in R was used for shared clonotype analysis, with sharing normalized by the product of cloneset sizes. To study raw recombination without the effects of thymic and clonal selection, out-of-frame nonproductive sequences were analyzed. The public reads were run again by TCRdb, first through fastp at Q25 and then through MiXCR, and only productive beta chains were kept. Merged by CDR3 protein, the rows form single entries marked with the most common genes and DNA. Here the V and J calls rest on TCRdb's processing, not on the authors' analysis. The sample records roughly 710,000 distinct CDR3 sequences, around 6% of which are singletons. Together, the top ten hold roughly 1.8% of the sample.

Here is what the overall study found, with its caveats: Abundant cord blood beta clonotypes carried fewer insertions; young adult naive repertoires showed a weaker similar trend, while memory repertoires showed none. Excess twin sharing in beta out-of-frame sequences was weaker because fewer shared sequences lowered the signal-to-noise ratio. Zero-insertion analyses could be partly confounded by invariant T cells such as MAIT and iNKT, though diverse VJ usage argued against such confounding for most clonotypes. Conclusions relied on cross-sectional statistical analysis, since the same donors could not be followed over many years. Out-of-frame TCR alpha sharing in monozygotic twins was systematically underestimated by recombination models, whereas sharing between unrelated individuals was in agreement with the recombination models. Compared with coincidental sharing between unrelated individuals, out-of-frame TCR alpha sequences shared between twins had an excess of sequences with low generation probability.

Only healthy Caucasian donors were included. Three unrelated non-twin adults were also sequenced: a male aged 18 to 30, a male aged 50 to 60 and a female aged 50 to 60. Miltenyi CD45RO+ enrichment and human naive T-cell isolation kits were used to isolate memory (CD45RO+) and naive T cells from PBMC. Ten or more counts support this clonotype. Its antigen is currently not known. The sample holds no much larger clone one base away, and base qualities are not on file. This receptor chain uses TRBV12-3 or TRBV12-4 and TRBJ2-7; the central 7 bases match TRBD2. Sequencing was carried out using naive T cells sorted from blood. Read against the paper, the sample's cell subset or site label means: cells isolated with a human naive T-cell isolation kit. The sequence came from a man aged 18 to 35 in good health. This receptor has the CDR3 CASSKLAVSYEQYF. The DNA sequence is TGTGCCAGCAGTAAGCTAGCGGTCTCCTACGAGCAGTACTTC.